This T cell receptor (beta chain) was profiled in a study of blood T cell repertoires in COVID-19. Study as a whole: There were acute and convalescent COVID-19 samples, and they came from the United States, Italy and Spain. PBMCs, B-cell-depleted T cells, or T cells were the source of the cDNA or gDNA that made up the material.

As handled by the study authors: The assay estimated nucleated cells by amplifying reference gene primers. Using immunoSEQ multiplex PCR, the repertoire was profiled, and TCRdb retains in-frame clones only, with some absent. The V and J calls and clone size come from that table; D and trimming were worked out from the DNA. The sample carries around 100,000 clones, roughly 83% recorded once. This CDR3 has 15 amino acids. V gave up 2 bases and J gave up 2 bases; unmatched junction bases: 3. Per the germline V gene, CDR1 is SGHTA and CDR2 is FQGTGA. The receptor was isolated from an elderly woman with active or convalescent COVID-19. This chain connects TRBV7-3 to TRBJ2-1, with 7 bases matching TRBD2. The sample taken for sequencing was peripheral blood. CDR3 residues: CASSLASGPYNEQFF. The CDR3 DNA reads as TGTGCCAGCAGCTTAGCTAGCGGACCCTACAATGAGCAGTTCTTC. The full variable domain, in which reference TRBV7-3 and TRBJ2-1 provide the parts outside the CDR3, is GAGVSQTPSNKVTEKGKYVELRCDPISGHTALYWYRQSLGQGPEFLIYFQGTGAADDSGLPNDRFFAVRPEGSVSTLKIQRTERGDSAVYLCASSLASGPYNEQFFGPGTRLTVL.